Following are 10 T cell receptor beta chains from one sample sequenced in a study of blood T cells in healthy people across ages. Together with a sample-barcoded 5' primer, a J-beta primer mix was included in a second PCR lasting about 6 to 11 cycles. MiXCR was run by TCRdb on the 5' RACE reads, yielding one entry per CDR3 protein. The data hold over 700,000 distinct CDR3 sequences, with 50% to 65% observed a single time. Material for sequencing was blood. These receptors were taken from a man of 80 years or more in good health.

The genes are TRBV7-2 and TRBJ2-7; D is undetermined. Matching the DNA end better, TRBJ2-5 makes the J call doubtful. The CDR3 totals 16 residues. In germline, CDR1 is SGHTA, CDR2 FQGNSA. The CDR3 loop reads CASSLARAGNRETQYF. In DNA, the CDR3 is TGTGCCAGCAGCTTAGCTCGAGCTGGGAATCGCGAGACCCAGTACTTC.

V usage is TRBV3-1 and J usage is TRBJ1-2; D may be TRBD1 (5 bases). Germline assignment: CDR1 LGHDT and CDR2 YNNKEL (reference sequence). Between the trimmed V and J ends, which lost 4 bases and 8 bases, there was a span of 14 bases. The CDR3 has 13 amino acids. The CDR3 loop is CASSREGRQGYTF. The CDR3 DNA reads TGTGCCAGCAGCCGCGAGGGGCGTCAGGGCTACACCTTC.

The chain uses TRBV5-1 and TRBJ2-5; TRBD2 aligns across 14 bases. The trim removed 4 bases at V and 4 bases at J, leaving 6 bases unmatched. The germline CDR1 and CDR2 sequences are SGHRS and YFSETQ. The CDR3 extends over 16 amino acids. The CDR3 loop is CASSTGLAGGGETQYF. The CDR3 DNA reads TGCGCCAGCAGCACTGGACTAGCGGGAGGCGGAGAGACCCAGTACTTC.

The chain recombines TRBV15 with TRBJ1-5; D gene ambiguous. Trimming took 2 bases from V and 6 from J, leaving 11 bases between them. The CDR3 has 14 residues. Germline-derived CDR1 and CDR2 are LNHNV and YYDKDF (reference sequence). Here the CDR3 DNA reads TGTGCCACCAGCAGATTCATCTCTGGTCAGCCCCAGCATTTT. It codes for CATSRFISGQPQHF.

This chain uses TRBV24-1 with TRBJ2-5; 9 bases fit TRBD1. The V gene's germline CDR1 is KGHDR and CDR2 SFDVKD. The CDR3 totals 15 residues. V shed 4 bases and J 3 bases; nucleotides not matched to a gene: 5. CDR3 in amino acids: CATSDLRDREETQYF. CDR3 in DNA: TGTGCCACCAGTGACCTCCGGGACAGGGAAGAGACCCAGTACTTC.

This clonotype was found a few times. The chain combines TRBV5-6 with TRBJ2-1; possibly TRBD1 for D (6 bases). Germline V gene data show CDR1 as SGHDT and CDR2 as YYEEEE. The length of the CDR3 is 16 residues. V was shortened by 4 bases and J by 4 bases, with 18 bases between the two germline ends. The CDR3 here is CASSLAPRDTYNEQFF. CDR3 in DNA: TGTGCCAGCAGCCTTGCCCCCCGGGACACTTACAATGAGCAGTTCTTC.

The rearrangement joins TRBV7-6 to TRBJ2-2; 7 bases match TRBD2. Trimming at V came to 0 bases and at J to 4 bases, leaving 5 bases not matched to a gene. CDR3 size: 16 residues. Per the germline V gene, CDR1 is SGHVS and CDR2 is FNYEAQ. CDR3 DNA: TGTGCCAGCAGCTTAGCAGCGGGACGCCCCACCGGGGAGCTGTTTTTT. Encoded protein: CASSLAAGRPTGELFF.

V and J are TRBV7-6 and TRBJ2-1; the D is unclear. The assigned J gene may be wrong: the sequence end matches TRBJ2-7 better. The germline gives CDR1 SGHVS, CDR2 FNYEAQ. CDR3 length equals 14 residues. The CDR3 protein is CASSPRWKTNEQYF. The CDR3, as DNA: TGTGCCAGCAGCCCCCGTTGGAAGACCAATGAGCAGTACTTC.

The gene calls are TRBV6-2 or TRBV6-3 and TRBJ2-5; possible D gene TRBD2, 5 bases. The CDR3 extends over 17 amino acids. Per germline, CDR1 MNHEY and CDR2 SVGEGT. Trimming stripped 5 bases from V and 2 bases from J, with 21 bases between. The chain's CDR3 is CASSNGRGAVWQETQYF. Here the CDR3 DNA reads TGTGCCAGCAGTAACGGTCGAGGAGCGGTATGGCAAGAGACCCAGTACTTC.

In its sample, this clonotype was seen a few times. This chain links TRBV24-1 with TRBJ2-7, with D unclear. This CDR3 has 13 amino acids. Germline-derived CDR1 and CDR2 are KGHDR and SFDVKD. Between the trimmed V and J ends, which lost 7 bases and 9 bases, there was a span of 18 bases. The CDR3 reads CATSSMRTPGQYF. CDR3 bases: TGTGCCACCAGCTCCATGCGTACCCCCGGGCAGTACTTC.